What follows are 32 T cell receptor beta chains derived from one specimen sequenced in a study of tumor-infiltrating lymphocytes in primary liver carcinoma. Extraction also yielded germline DNA, while blood RNA was obtained from unsorted whole blood. Starting from around 510 ng of total RNA, TCR beta cDNA was produced with a primer in the constant region. For TCR beta, libraries were produced by three nested multiplex PCR rounds using slightly modified ARM-PCR. Investigators reported that the first two PCR rounds, at 10 cycles each, used TRBV1-TRBV30 forward primers with a C-beta reverse primer. TCRdb fed the multiplex PCR reads into MiXCR, producing one record per CDR3 protein. The data contain 310,000 or so distinct CDR3 sequences, 58% of them singletons. Sequenced input: peripheral blood. These receptors originate from a woman in her thirties with primary liver carcinoma and hepatitis B virus infection.

The chain has TRBV7-9 and TRBJ2-1, with TRBD1 as a possible D gene (6 bases). V was shortened by 6 bases and J by 10 bases, with 13 bases between the two germline ends. Looked up from germline, CDR1 is SEHNR and CDR2 is FQNEAQ (reference sequence). This CDR3 spans 12 amino acids. For the CDR3, the DNA is TGTGCCAGCAGGGCCGGGACATTCGAGCAGTTCTTC. Encoded protein: CASRAGTFEQFF.

On this clonotype itself: Possible read error: a much larger clone is one base away. The rearrangement uses TRBV29-1 and TRBJ2-7; no reliable D call. Germline CDR1 is SQVTM and CDR2 is ANQGSEA. This CDR3 has 13 amino acids. The CDR3 DNA is TGCAACGTTGAATCTCCAGCCTCCTACGAGCAGTACTTC. It translates to CNVESPASYEQYF.

In the case of this clonotype: This clone may be a read error of a much larger clone one base away. The chain combines TRBV29-1 with TRBJ2-7; D possibly corresponds to TRBD1 (5 bases). V was clipped by 4 bases and J by 8 bases, with 18 bases between them. The germline gives CDR1 SQVTM, CDR2 ANQGSEA. The CDR3 spans 13 residues. The CDR3 region has the DNA TGCAGCGTTGCCCAGGGATTGGGGTACAAGCAGTACTTC. Protein sequence: CSVAQGLGYKQYF.

In the case of this clonotype: Possible read error: a much larger clone is one base away. The rearrangement joins TRBV6-1 to TRBJ1-2; D is unclear. The ends were cut back, 7 bases at V and 7 bases at J, with 13 bases in the middle. The CDR3 runs 12 residues. Germline V gene data show CDR1 as MNHNS and CDR2 as SASEGT. Here the CDR3 DNA reads TGTGCCAGCACCCAAGCGGGCTGTGGCTACACCTTC. This gives the protein CASTQAGCGYTF.

On this clonotype: This may arise from a read error, as a much more abundant clone is one base away. Here the CDR3 reads CAWSVKGTRLKAEAFF. CDR3 nucleotide sequence: TGTGCCTGGAGTGTAAAAGGGACACGGTTGAAGGCTGAAGCTTTCTTT. The chain couples TRBV30 to TRBJ1-1, with D possibly TRBD1 on 6 matching bases. Germline V CDR1 and CDR2: GTSNPN, SVGIG (reference sequence). The V end was cut by 0 bases, the J end by 6 bases, with 20 bases between. There are 16 residues in the CDR3.

A note on this clonotype: This clone may be a read error of a much larger clone one base away. V usage is TRBV4-1 and J usage is TRBJ2-1; 8 nucleotides align to TRBD1. Germline V gene sequence: CDR1 MGHRA, CDR2 YSYEKL. This CDR3 contains 17 residues. The CDR3 nucleotides read TGCGCCATCAGCCACCCACGACAGGGGCCTTATCACAATGAGCAGTTCTTC. Its translation is CAISHPRQGPYHNEQFF.

Comments on this clonotype: It may be a read error: a sequence one base away is much more abundant. This chain links TRBV6-2 or TRBV6-3 with TRBJ2-3, with D perhaps matching TRBD2 (6 bases). CDR1 is MNHEY, CDR2 SVGEGT, per germline. Trimming stripped 4 bases from V and 6 bases from J, with 17 bases between. The CDR3 runs to 15 residues. CDR3 in DNA: TGTGCCAGCAGTTTAGCGGAAGCGGAGGTGGATACGCAGTATTTT. The encoded protein is CASSLAEAEVDTQYF.

CDR3: CASSPRWTVLLSGANVLTF. CDR3 in DNA: TGTGCCAGCAGCCCACGATGGACAGTGCTCCTCTCTGGGGCCAACGTCCTGACTTTC. J is TRBJ2-6 and V is TRBV14, with D tentatively TRBD1 (6 bases). V shed 4 bases and J shed 0 bases, with 19 bases lying between them. This CDR3 is built from 19 residues. The germline V gene encodes CDR1 SGHDN and CDR2 FVKESK.

Notes on this clonotype: At one end, the junction sequence differs from germline, possibly due to a read error. The rearrangement joins TRBV4-2 to TRBJ2-1; maybe TRBD2 (6 bases). The CDR3 extends over 17 amino acids. Germline V gene data show CDR1 as LGHNA and CDR2 as YNFKEQ. The CDR3 loop reads CVSSPREGGGAYNEQFF. As DNA, the CDR3 is TGTGTCAGCAGCCCCCGAGAGGGAGGCGGGGCCTACAATGAGCAGTTCTTC.

This clonotype was seen once. The rearrangement joins TRBV11-2 to TRBJ2-3; unclear D gene. Germline V gene data show CDR1 as SGHAT and CDR2 as FQNNGV. The CDR3 consists of 15 residues. Deletions cut 1 base from V and 10 bases from J, with 18 bases between. For the CDR3, the DNA is TGTGCCAGCAGCTTAGCGCTCCTCCTCACGGATGCGCAGTATTTT. Protein sequence: CASSLALLLTDAQYF.

A single count supports this clonotype. This rearrangement joins TRBV6-5 to TRBJ2-3; D is unresolved. This CDR3 region has 18 residues. With 2 bases removed from V and 0 bases from J, the gap between germline ends came to 18 bases. Germline values: CDR1 MNHEY, CDR2 SVGAGI. CDR3 sequence: CASSYDYRVFTSTDTQYF. CDR3 DNA: TGTGCCAGCAGTTACGATTATAGAGTATTTACTAGCACAGATACGCAGTATTTT.

This clonotype was observed many times. The chain employs TRBV4-1 and TRBJ2-1; D is unclear. Germline V lookup: CDR1 MGHRA, CDR2 YSYEKL. The CDR3 runs to 16 residues. Trimming removed 1 base at V and 2 bases at J, with 12 bases between. The CDR3: CASSQAFSQAYNEQFF. For the CDR3, the DNA is TGCGCCAGCAGCCAAGCTTTCTCTCAAGCCTACAATGAGCAGTTCTTC.

This clonotype occurred once. The rearrangement joins TRBV7-9 to TRBJ2-1; 11 bases line up with TRBD2. This CDR3 contains 16 residues. V shed 8 bases and J 7 bases; nucleotides not matched to a gene: 13. Looked up from germline, CDR1 is SEHNR and CDR2 is FQNEAQ (reference sequence). CDR3 residues: CASGSLRGLAENEQFF. In DNA, the CDR3 is TGTGCCAGCGGGTCCCTGAGGGGACTAGCGGAGAATGAGCAGTTCTTC.

This clonotype was recorded at least ten times. The rearrangement joins TRBV6-6 to TRBJ2-7; tentative D call: TRBD1 (7 bases). Germline-derived CDR1 and CDR2 are MNHNY and SVGAGI (reference sequence). V was pared by 0 bases and J by 6 bases, with 15 bases between. The CDR3 is made up of 15 amino acids. CDR3 DNA sequence: TGTGCCAGCAGTTACTCGTATAACAGGGGAGGCGAGCAGTACTTC. It encodes CASSYSYNRGGEQYF.

The chain links TRBV2 to TRBJ2-3; D might be TRBD2 (5 bases). The V end lost 8 bases, the J end lost 4 bases, and 19 bases lay between the germline ends. The CDR3 covers 15 residues. Germline loops: CDR1 SNHLY, CDR2 FYNNEI. CDR3 loop: CASASWTASADTQYF. CDR3 coding DNA: TGTGCCAGCGCTAGCTGGACGGCGAGCGCAGATACGCAGTATTTT.

This chain joins TRBV6-5 and TRBJ2-1; D possibly corresponds to TRBD2 (5 bases). Germline assignment: CDR1 MNHEY and CDR2 SVGAGI. V gave up 10 bases and J gave up 3 bases, with 25 bases separating them. The CDR3 length is 17 residues. CDR3 sequence: CAMSESTQERNYNEQFF. In DNA form, the CDR3 reads TGTGCCATGAGTGAGTCGACTCAGGAGCGGAACTACAATGAGCAGTTCTTC.

A note on this clonotype: The CDR3 carries no conserved terminal phenylalanine or tryptophan, so it likely arises from a read error. The chain couples TRBV5-1 to TRBJ2-5; no firm D call. The V and J ends lost 5 bases and 7 bases respectively, with 9 bases between them. Germline V gene sequence: CDR1 SGHRS, CDR2 YFSETQ. This CDR3 is built from 11 residues. CDR3 DNA: TGCGCCAGCAGTGATTTGGGGACCCAGTACTCC. It translates to CASSDLGTQYS.

This sequence joins TRBV28 and TRBJ2-7; D perhaps matches TRBD2 (6 bases). Trimming cost V 10 bases and J 2 bases, with 21 bases left between them. This CDR3 contains 15 residues. Germline CDR1 is MDHEN and CDR2 is SYDVKM. CDR3 DNA: TGTGCCACCAAGAGCCATCCGGGAGAGGCCTACGAGCAGTACTTC. As protein: CATKSHPGEAYEQYF. The full variable domain, with the rest looked up from reference TRBV28 and TRBJ2-7, is DVKVTQSSRYLVKRTGEKVFLECVQDMDHENMFWYRQDPGLGLRLIYFSYDVKMKEKGDIPEGYSVSREKKERFSLILESASTNQTSMYLCATKSHPGEAYEQYFGPGTRLTVT.

In this sample, this clonotype turned up many times. V is TRBV6-5 and J is TRBJ2-2; TRBD2 is a possible D gene (7 bases). This CDR3 has 13 amino acids. From germline, CDR1 is MNHEY and CDR2 SVGAGI. The V gene lost 8 bases and the J gene lost 6 bases, with 13 bases spanning the gap. The CDR3 protein is CASSRGGAGELFF. For the CDR3, the DNA is TGTGCCAGCTCTAGGGGGGGCGCCGGGGAGCTGTTTTTT.

Regarding this clonotype: One base away lies a much larger clone, so this may be a sequencing read error. This chain joins TRBV12-3 or TRBV12-4 and TRBJ2-1; D remains unclear. The CDR3 has 12 amino acids. The CDR3 region is CAGSLYSNEQFF. The CDR3 DNA follows: TGTGCCGGCAGTTTGTATAGCAATGAGCAGTTCTTC.

This clonotype was counted a few times. The chain combines TRBV28 with TRBJ1-2; 9 positions match TRBD1. The CDR3 contains 14 residues. Losses at the gene ends were 5 bases for V and 6 bases for J; bases not matched to a gene: 7. CDR1 and CDR2 (germline): MDHEN, SYDVKM. The CDR3, as DNA: TGTGCCAGCAGTCAGGGGACAGGGACGGATGGCTACACCTTC. Its translation is CASSQGTGTDGYTF.

This clonotype was picked up a small number of times. This sequence joins TRBV6-6 and TRBJ1-1; D is ambiguous. The CDR3 sequence is 13 residues long. CDR1 MNHNY and CDR2 SVGAGI come from the germline V gene (reference sequence). V was clipped by 6 bases and J by 2 bases, with 10 bases between them. The CDR3 reads CASSRTDNTEAFF. The CDR3 DNA follows: TGTGCCAGCAGCAGGACCGACAACACTGAAGCTTTCTTT.

With respect to this clonotype: A much larger clone differs by one base, so this may be a read error. The genes are TRBV12-3 or TRBV12-4 and TRBJ1-2; D is undetermined. The CDR3 consists of 13 residues. Deletions cut 1 base from V and 10 bases from J, with 13 bases between. The CDR3 nucleotides are TGTGCCAGCAGTTTAGGTTTAGCTGGAGACTACACCTTC. This translates into CASSLGLAGDYTF.

As regards this clonotype: A much larger clonotype is one base distant, so this may be a read error. The V call is TRBV29-1, the J call TRBJ2-1; D might be TRBD1 (5 bases). This CDR3 is built from 13 residues. Germline lookup yields CDR1 SQVTM and CDR2 ANQGSEA. V was trimmed by 5 bases and J by 5 bases, leaving 13 bases between them. The CDR3 protein is CSVRGRSDNEQFF. As DNA, the CDR3 is TGCAGCGTTAGGGGCAGGTCTGACAATGAGCAGTTCTTC.

This clonotype was seen many times. The chain links TRBV12-3 or TRBV12-4 to TRBJ2-7; 10 nucleotides agree with TRBD1. This CDR3 is built from 16 residues. The V gene end was trimmed by 4 bases and the J gene end by 0 bases; junction bases not matched to a gene: 6. The CDR3 sequence: CASSSSGTGASYEQYF. The CDR3 nucleotides read TGTGCCAGCAGTTCCTCCGGGACAGGGGCCTCCTACGAGCAGTACTTC.

This clonotype was detected only a few times. The CDR3 nucleotides read TGTGCCAGCGCCGGGCCTACGAACACCGGGGAGCTGTTTTTT. Its protein is CASAGPTNTGELFF. The chain has TRBV5-4 and TRBJ2-2, with D unresolved. The V gene lost 7 bases and the J gene lost 0 bases, with 10 bases spanning the gap. CDR3 length: 14 amino acids. Per the germline V gene, CDR1 is SGHNT and CDR2 is YYREEE (reference sequence).

V usage is TRBV18 and J usage is TRBJ1-5; 8 bases are shared with TRBD1. The length of the CDR3 is 13 residues. Germline V gives CDR1 KGHSH, CDR2 LQKENI. V lost 3 bases, J lost 8 bases, and 3 bases stayed unmatched. The CDR3 DNA reads as TGTGCCAGCTCACCCGACAGGGGTGAGCCCCAGCATTTT. It is translated as CASSPDRGEPQHF.

The genes are TRBV28 and TRBJ1-1; a possible D gene is TRBD1 (5 bases). V was pared by 4 bases and J by 7 bases, with 10 bases between. From germline, CDR1 is MDHEN and CDR2 SYDVKM. This CDR3 is built from 12 residues. CDR3 in DNA: TGTGCCAGCAGTTCCTGGACACATGAAGCTTTCTTT. Residues: CASSSWTHEAFF.

The chain combines TRBV4-2 with TRBJ2-4; 12 positions match TRBD1. This CDR3 is 16 amino acids long. CDR1 is LGHNA, CDR2 YNFKEQ, per germline. V lost 6 bases to trimming and J lost 7 bases; unmatched junction nucleotides: 10. CDR3 protein: CASRLTPGTGGNIQYF. The CDR3 region has the DNA TGTGCCAGCAGACTTACCCCCGGGACAGGGGGCAACATTCAGTACTTC.

This clonotype showed up many times. The gene calls are TRBV5-5 and TRBJ2-7; a possible D gene is TRBD1 (6 bases). This CDR3 spans 14 amino acids. V shed 5 bases and J shed 6 bases, with 18 bases lying between them. Germline lookup yields CDR1 SGHKS and CDR2 YYEKEE (reference sequence). The CDR3 region is CASRRGGDRSEQYF. The CDR3 nucleotides are TGTGCCAGCAGGAGAGGGGGAGACAGGAGCGAGCAGTACTTC.

This clonotype has a count of ten or more. The chain couples TRBV11-2 to TRBJ1-2, with a tentative D call TRBD1 (6 bases). The CDR3 loop spans 12 amino acids. The V gene's germline CDR1 is SGHAT and CDR2 FQNNGV. The V gene lost 6 bases and the J gene lost 11 bases, with 16 bases spanning the gap. The CDR3 loop reads CASRGAEVSYTF. The CDR3 bases are TGTGCCAGCAGGGGGGCGGAAGTTAGTTACACCTTC.

Notes on this clonotype: At one end the junction does not follow the germline gene, possibly because of a read error. The rearrangement joins TRBV4-2 to TRBJ2-7; D not certain. The CDR3 covers 13 residues. Germline loops: CDR1 LGHNA, CDR2 YNFKEQ. The CDR3 loop is CASGHSPIYEQYF. In DNA form, the CDR3 reads TGTGCCAGCGGCCATAGTCCCATCTACGAGCAGTACTTC.